This record covers a single TCR beta chain. These data come from a study of cytotoxic CD8 clonotypes in ibrutinib-treated CLL. Sequencing was performed with immunoSEQ multiplex PCR; in TCRdb, only in-frame clones are kept and a portion is missing. The repertoire has 300,000 or so clones, roughly 70% of them found once; the top ten carry 5% to 6.5%. The starting material was PBMCs, obtained after 36 months of ibrutinib treatment. The receptor comes from a human donor with chronic lymphocytic leukemia.

DNA for the CDR3: TGTGCCAGCAGCTTGGACAGGGGTTACGAGCAGTACTTC. It is translated as CASSLDRGYEQYF. This sequence joins TRBV5-6 and TRBJ2-7, with 7 bases aligning to TRBD1. Germline-derived CDR1 and CDR2 are SGHDT and YYEEEE. This CDR3 spans 13 amino acids. V lost 0 bases and J lost 4; bases outside the gene matches: 1.